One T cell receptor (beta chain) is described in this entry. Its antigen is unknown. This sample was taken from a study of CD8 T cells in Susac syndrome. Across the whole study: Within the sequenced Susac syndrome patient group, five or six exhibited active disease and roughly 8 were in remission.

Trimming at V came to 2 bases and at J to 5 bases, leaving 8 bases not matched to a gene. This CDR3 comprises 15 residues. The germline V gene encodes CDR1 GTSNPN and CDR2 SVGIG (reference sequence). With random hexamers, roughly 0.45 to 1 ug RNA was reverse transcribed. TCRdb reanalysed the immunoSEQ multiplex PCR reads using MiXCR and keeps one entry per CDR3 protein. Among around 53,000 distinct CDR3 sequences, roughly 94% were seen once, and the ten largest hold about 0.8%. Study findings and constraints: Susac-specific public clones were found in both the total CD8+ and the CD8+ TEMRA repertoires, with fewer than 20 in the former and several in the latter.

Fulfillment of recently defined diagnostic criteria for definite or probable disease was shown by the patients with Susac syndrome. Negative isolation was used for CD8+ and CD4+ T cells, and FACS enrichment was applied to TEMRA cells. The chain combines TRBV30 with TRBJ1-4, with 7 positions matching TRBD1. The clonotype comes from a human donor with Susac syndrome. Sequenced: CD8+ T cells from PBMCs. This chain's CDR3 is CAWSPRGNGNEKLFF. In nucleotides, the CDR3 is TGTGCCTGGAGTCCCAGGGGGAATGGCAATGAAAAACTGTTTTTT.